This TCR beta chain was documented in a study of metastatic and nonmetastatic thyroid tumors. Authors' data handling: The study built a papillary thyroid cancer distant-metastasis classifier from CDR3 differences across clinicopathological groups. TCRdb reanalyzed the PCR reads via MiXCR. The V and J calls were determined by TCRdb, not by the authors. The sample lists tens of thousands of clones; 15% to 20% were seen once. This CDR3 spans 14 amino acids. Germline-derived CDR1 and CDR2 are LNHDA and SQIVND (reference sequence). With 5 bases removed from V and 5 bases from J, the gap between germline ends came to 12 bases. Patients had received no treatment of any kind before thyroid surgery. By its share, this clone is medium-sized (0.01 to 0.1%).

This chain joins TRBV19 and TRBJ2-2; D call uncertain. The TCR was taken from a female donor with papillary thyroid cancer or a benign thyroid nodule (not recorded which). Some clones in this sample may be carry-over from other donors' samples. Specimen: blood. CDR3 sequence (DNA): TGTGCCAGTAGTGGGTTTACCTCTACCGGGGAGCTGTTTTTT. Its translation is CASSGFTSTGELFF.